A single sample gave rise to the 20 T cell receptor beta chains below, sequenced in a study of long-term antiretroviral therapy in people with HIV. Researchers ran immunoSEQ v3.0 at survey level. Sequencing used immunoSEQ multiplex PCR; TCRdb keeps in-frame clones, though not all of them. The table records about 14,000 clones, roughly 78% of them present only once. The sequenced sample was unsorted PBMCs, obtained 3.2 years before starting antiretroviral therapy. All receptors derive from a man aged 40-49 years with HIV.

The chain recombines TRBV5-4 with TRBJ1-1; D may be TRBD1 (6 bases). Germline assignment: CDR1 SGHNT and CDR2 YYREEE (reference sequence). The length of the CDR3 is 14 residues. V shed 4 bases and J shed 10 bases, with 20 bases lying between them. CDR3 nucleotide sequence: TGTGCCAGCAGCCCTGTGGGGGCAGAAGCGGGAGCTTTCTTT. Protein sequence: CASSPVGAEAGAFF.

The chain links TRBV5-7 to TRBJ2-3; D may be TRBD2 (6 bases). TRBV5-7 is known as an ORF, though its function is uncertain. Trimming stripped 0 bases from V and 0 bases from J, with 11 bases between. This CDR3 has 16 residues. CDR3 sequence (DNA): TGTGCCAGCAGCTTGGGACTAGAGGGTAGCACAGATACGCAGTATTTT. Residues: CASSLGLEGSTDTQYF.

The V gene is TRBV5-3, the J gene TRBJ1-1, with TRBD1 identical over 8 bases. TRBV5-3 carries the ORF label, with uncertain function. CDR3 length equals 12 residues. Trimming removed 4 bases from V and 7 bases from J; junction bases left unmatched: 3. The CDR3 sequence: CARSGDRGEAFF. The CDR3 DNA is TGTGCCAGAAGCGGTGACAGGGGTGAAGCTTTCTTT.

The V and J genes are TRBV5-4 and TRBJ2-6, with unresolved D. Germline V gene data show CDR1 as SGHNT and CDR2 as YYREEE (reference sequence). Trimming removed 2 bases from V and 0 bases from J, with 3 bases in between. The CDR3 is 14 amino acids. DNA for the CDR3: TGTGCCAGCAGCTTTAACTCTGGGGCCAACGTCCTGACTTTC. It specifies CASSFNSGANVLTF.

This clone is medium-sized. The CDR3 sequence is CASSAPGAYGYTF. The CDR3 DNA is TGTGCCAGCAGCGCCCCAGGGGCGTATGGCTACACCTTC. The V and J genes are TRBV6-5 and TRBJ1-2, with D tentatively TRBD1 (6 bases). CDR3 length: 13 amino acids. The germline gives CDR1 MNHEY, CDR2 SVGAGI. V lost 6 bases to trimming and J lost 5 bases, with 13 bases between them.

This sequence joins TRBV29-1 and TRBJ2-7; D remains ambiguous. This CDR3 spans 11 amino acids. Germline V gene lookup returns CDR1 SQVTM and CDR2 ANQGSEA. The germline V and J ends were trimmed by 4 bases and 3 bases, with 7 bases remaining between them. Written as DNA, the CDR3 is TGCAGCGTTGCTGAGTACTACGAGCAGTACTTC. It yields the protein CSVAEYYEQYF.

CDR3 sequence (DNA): TGCGCCAGCAGGTGGCCTAGCGGGGGGACGAACACCGGGGAGCTGTTTTTT. The encoded protein is CASRWPSGGTNTGELFF. V usage is TRBV5-1 and J usage is TRBJ2-2, with TRBD2 matching 11 bases. J gave up 0 bases and V 5 bases, and 6 bases lay outside the gene matches. This CDR3 is 17 amino acids long. Germline V CDR1 and CDR2: SGHRS, YFSETQ.

The genes are TRBV5-4 and TRBJ1-5, with a possible D match to TRBD1 (5 bases). V lost 4 bases, J lost 4 bases, and 15 bases lay in between. CDR1 SGHNT and CDR2 YYREEE come from the germline V gene (reference sequence). The CDR3 consists of 15 residues. CDR3 DNA sequence: TGTGCCAGCAGCGCCGGGACGGAGAGGAATCAGCCCCAGCATTTT. Translated, it gives CASSAGTERNQPQHF.

The V gene is TRBV5-1, the J gene TRBJ2-2, with 10 bases lining up with TRBD2. Germline CDR1 and CDR2: SGHRS and YFSETQ. CDR3 length: 17 residues. V lost 4 bases to trimming and J lost 1 base; unmatched junction nucleotides: 7. The CDR3 DNA reads as TGCGCCAGCAGCGCTTTCGGGACTAGCGTGAACACCGGGGAGCTGTTTTTT. Its protein product is CASSAFGTSVNTGELFF.

The chain links TRBV27 to TRBJ1-2, with 7 bases that match TRBD1. The CDR3 has 13 amino acids. The ends lost 3 bases at V and 6 bases at J; junction bases unmatched: 4. Germline V lookup: CDR1 MNHEY, CDR2 SMNVEV (reference sequence). CDR3 sequence: CASSFADRDGYTF. CDR3 coding DNA: TGTGCCAGCAGTTTCGCCGACAGGGATGGCTACACCTTC.

The chain links TRBV10-3 to TRBJ1-6; 8 bases fit TRBD1. Germline V gene sequence: CDR1 ENHRY, CDR2 SYGVKD. CDR3 length: 17 residues. The J segment lost 0 bases and the V segment lost 4 bases, leaving 5 bases of the junction unmatched. The CDR3 sequence is CAISGGQDPSYNSPLHF. For the CDR3, the DNA is TGTGCCATCAGTGGGGGACAGGACCCCTCCTATAATTCACCCCTCCACTTT.

This sequence joins TRBV6-1 and TRBJ2-3; 8 nucleotides agree with TRBD2. Unmatched junction bases numbered 9, after V lost 2 bases and J lost 2 bases. CDR1 and CDR2 from the germline V gene are MNHNS and SASEGT. The CDR3 consists of 17 residues. The CDR3 loop is CASSEYIGLALTDTQYF. In DNA form, the CDR3 reads TGTGCCAGCAGTGAATATATAGGACTAGCCCTCACAGATACGCAGTATTTT.

The rearrangement links TRBV30 to TRBJ1-2; D is unclear. Trimming shortened V by 2 bases and J by 4 bases, and 8 bases separated the two germline ends. There are 12 residues in the CDR3. Germline loops: CDR1 GTSNPN, CDR2 SVGIG (reference sequence). Here the CDR3 reads CAWSQGGYGYTF. The CDR3 region has the DNA TGTGCCTGGAGTCAAGGAGGCTATGGCTACACCTTC.

This sequence joins TRBV5-6 and TRBJ1-1; D is ambiguous. V lost 0 bases and J lost 5, with 2 bases in between. The CDR3 is 11 residues long. Germline V gives CDR1 SGHDT, CDR2 YYEEEE. CDR3 region: CASSLGTEAFF. The DNA for the CDR3 is TGTGCCAGCAGCTTGGGAACTGAAGCTTTCTTT.

This chain joins TRBV7-9 and TRBJ1-5; possible D gene TRBD1, 6 bases. The germline gives CDR1 SEHNR, CDR2 FQNEAQ (reference sequence). The ends were cut back, 0 bases at V and 2 bases at J, with 17 bases in the middle. The CDR3 runs 18 residues. The CDR3 DNA sequence: TGTGCCAGCAGCTTAGCGCAGTCAGGGGAGCTTGGCAATCAGCCCCAGCATTTT. It translates to CASSLAQSGELGNQPQHF.

The J gene is TRBJ1-1, the V gene TRBV6-5; D gene ambiguous. CDR3 length: 15 residues. V dropped 0 bases and J dropped 1 base, with 9 bases sitting between them. Germline V gene sequence: CDR1 MNHEY, CDR2 SVGAGI. This chain's CDR3 is CASSYSETGNTEAFF. CDR3 coding DNA: TGTGCCAGCAGTTACTCCGAGACGGGGAACACTGAAGCTTTCTTT.

The CDR3 reads CAWSLLVGTGNEQFF. Here the CDR3 DNA reads TGTGCCTGGAGTCTCCTAGTAGGGACCGGCAATGAGCAGTTCTTC. The chain has TRBV30 and TRBJ2-1; either TRBD1 or TRBD2 may supply D (5 bases each). The CDR3 runs 15 residues. The V and J ends lost 2 bases and 6 bases respectively, with 17 bases between them. Looked up from germline, CDR1 is GTSNPN and CDR2 is SVGIG (reference sequence). Combining the CDR3 with reference TRBV30 and TRBJ2-1 gives the whole variable domain SQTIHQWPATLVQPVGSPLSLECTVEGTSNPNLYWYRQAAGRGLQLLFYSVGIGQISSEVPQNLSASRPQDRQFILSSKKLLLSDSGFYLCAWSLLVGTGNEQFFGPGTRLTVL.

This clone came up once. The rearrangement links TRBV6-5 to TRBJ2-2; maybe TRBD2 (5 bases). Trimming removed 6 bases at V and 6 bases at J, with 11 bases between. There are 13 residues in the CDR3. CDR1 and CDR2 from the germline V gene are MNHEY and SVGAGI. The DNA for the CDR3 is TGTGCCAGCAGCCACGACTATGCCGGGGAGCTGTTTTTT. This sequence encodes CASSHDYAGELFF.

The V and J genes are TRBV6-6 and TRBJ2-2; 8 nucleotides align to TRBD1. The CDR3 spans 14 residues. With V trimmed by 5 bases and J by 3 bases, 2 bases remained unmatched. Germline V gene data show CDR1 as MNHNY and CDR2 as SVGAGI (reference sequence). The CDR3 DNA reads as TGTGCCAGCAGTAAACAGGGGGACACCGGGGAGCTGTTTTTT. Translation gives CASSKQGDTGELFF.

As concerns this clone: One end of the junction fails to match germline, which may point to a read error. The J gene is TRBJ1-3, the V gene TRBV13; TRBD1 matches at 11 bases. The V gene's germline CDR1 is PRHDT and CDR2 FYEKMQ (reference sequence). The CDR3 extends over 15 amino acids. CDR3 protein: CASSIGTGGGNTIYF. CDR3 in DNA: TGTGCCAGCAGCATAGGGACAGGGGGTGGAAACACCATATATTTT.